The following is a TCR beta chain sequence with its context. Its antigen is currently unknown. The record originates from a study of CD8 T cells in ankylosing spondylitis. Whole-study results and caveats: According to the report, clones linked to the disease were significantly enriched in matched synovial fluid samples taken from ankylosing spondylitis patients. Blood of patients with ankylosing spondylitis appeared to be characterized by a TCR beta motif of eight highly homologous variants.

For TCR beta, libraries came from quantitative 5'-RACE with molecular barcodes. TCRdb re-called the 5' RACE reads with MiXCR, one entry per CDR3 protein. The sample lists 220,000 or so distinct CDR3 sequences, approximately 16% occurring once. The J segment lost 1 base and the V segment lost 6 bases, leaving 10 bases of the junction unmatched. The germline CDR1 and CDR2 sequences are SEHNR and FQNEAQ (reference sequence). This CDR3 has 17 residues. The rearrangement joins TRBV7-9 to TRBJ1-1; 11 bases match TRBD1. This receptor was identified in a male donor with ankylosing spondylitis. Sequenced sample: blood, either unsorted or a sorted T cell fraction (not recorded which). CDR3 protein: CASRPRTGGFSNTEAFF. CDR3 coding DNA: TGTGCCAGCAGACCCAGGACAGGGGGCTTCTCGAACACTGAAGCTTTCTTT.